Below are 19 T cell receptor beta chains sequenced from a single sample in a study of blood T cell repertoires in COVID-19. Data came from immunoSEQ multiplex PCR; TCRdb stores just in-frame clones and leaves some out. Among 150,000 to 200,000 clones, 60% to 80% were seen once, and the ten largest hold roughly an eighth. The sequencing input was PBMCs or T cells enriched from blood (not recorded which). The receptors derive from a man in his sixties who had been exposed to COVID-19.

The J gene is TRBJ1-6, the V gene TRBV9; TRBD1 aligns across 9 bases. V dropped 0 bases and J dropped 7; count of bases not matched to a gene: 2. The CDR3 sequence is 15 residues long. Per the germline V gene, CDR1 is SGDLS and CDR2 is YYNGEE. DNA for the CDR3: TGTGCCAGCAGCGTAGGGACAGGGGAGAATTCACCCCTCCACTTT. Translating it yields CASSVGTGENSPLHF.

This CDR3 is CASLVDTEAFF. For the CDR3, the DNA is TGTGCCAGCCTAGTTGACACTGAAGCTTTCTTT. V usage is TRBV7-9 and J usage is TRBJ1-1, with unresolved D. The CDR3 has 11 amino acids. Looked up from germline, CDR1 is SEHNR and CDR2 is FQNEAQ (reference sequence). V lost 8 bases and J 3 bases, leaving 7 bases between the germline ends.

The chain is built from TRBV19 and TRBJ1-6; 9 bases match TRBD1. Germline-derived CDR1 and CDR2 are LNHDA and SQIVND (reference sequence). The CDR3 consists of 15 residues. V was clipped by 6 bases and J by 7 bases; unmatched bases: 7. The CDR3 DNA reads as TGTGCCAGTAGCGCGGGACAGGGAGGGAATTCACCCCTCCACTTT. Encoded protein: CASSAGQGGNSPLHF.

V usage is TRBV30 and J usage is TRBJ1-1; D remains ambiguous. Germline lookup yields CDR1 GTSNPN and CDR2 SVGIG (reference sequence). The germline V and J ends were trimmed by 0 bases and 4 bases, with 12 bases remaining between them. This CDR3 has 14 amino acids. Here the CDR3 reads CAWSVGRETTEAFF. In nucleotides, the CDR3 is TGTGCCTGGAGTGTGGGAAGGGAGACCACTGAAGCTTTCTTT.

The chain combines TRBV27 with TRBJ1-1; 8 bases map to TRBD1. This CDR3 is built from 15 residues. The V segment lost 0 bases and the J segment 1 base; nucleotides outside the gene matches: 1. Germline V gene data show CDR1 as MNHEY and CDR2 as SMNVEV (reference sequence). Written as DNA, the CDR3 is TGTGCCAGCAGTTTATCAACAGGGGGGAACACTGAAGCTTTCTTT. Protein sequence: CASSLSTGGNTEAFF.

This clone was seen a handful of times. V is TRBV5-6 and J is TRBJ2-7; D unclear. From germline, CDR1 is SGHDT and CDR2 YYEEEE. The CDR3 has 14 residues. Trimming cost V 4 bases and J 1 base, with 12 bases left between them. The CDR3 loop reads CASSPGRRSYEQYF. The CDR3 bases are TGTGCCAGCAGCCCGGGTCGAAGGTCCTACGAGCAGTACTTC.

This rearrangement joins TRBV5-4 to TRBJ2-7; possible D gene TRBD2, 6 bases. V was clipped by 2 bases and J by 5 bases, with 11 bases between them. From germline, CDR1 is SGHNT and CDR2 YYREEE (reference sequence). The CDR3 runs 13 residues. The CDR3 here is CASSFRGGDEQYF. CDR3 DNA sequence: TGTGCCAGCAGCTTCCGGGGAGGCGACGAGCAGTACTTC.

The chain employs TRBV19 and TRBJ1-2; TRBD1 matches 10 bases. The V gene end was trimmed by 4 bases and the J gene end by 8 bases; junction bases not matched to a gene: 10. This CDR3 is built from 15 residues. Germline CDR1 reads LNHDA; CDR2 reads SQIVND (reference sequence). The CDR3 bases are TGTGCCAGTAGTAATACCGGGACAGGGGCTTCGGGCTACACCTTC. Encoded protein: CASSNTGTGASGYTF.

The chain links TRBV21-1 to TRBJ2-5; the table's D call, TRBD2, has no DNA check behind it. TRBV21-1 is a pseudogene segment. The CDR3 runs 15 residues. DNA for the CDR3: TGTGCCAGCAGCGACGAGGGCTTGAGGCAAGAGACCCAGTACTTC. This encodes CASSDEGLRQETQYF.

The rearrangement links TRBV3-1 (or the pseudogene TRBV3-2) to TRBJ2-2; D remains ambiguous. Germline V gives CDR1 LGHDT, CDR2 YNNKEL (reference sequence). The CDR3 extends over 15 amino acids. The V gene lost 6 bases and the J gene lost 2 bases, with 13 bases spanning the gap. CDR3 sequence (DNA): TGTGCCAGCAGTCCCCTGGCGGAAAACACCGGGGAGCTGTTTTTT. It is translated as CASSPLAENTGELFF.

This clone was observed a handful of times. The chain links TRBV2 to TRBJ1-4; possible D gene TRBD1, 5 bases. The CDR3 is 14 amino acids. Germline V lookup: CDR1 SNHLY, CDR2 FYNNEI. The V end lost 2 bases, the J end lost 5 bases, and 9 bases lay between the germline ends. In DNA, the CDR3 is TGTGCCAGCAGTGAAAGGCAGGGCAATGAAAAACTGTTTTTT. It encodes CASSERQGNEKLFF. Full variable domain (remainder filled in from reference TRBV2 and TRBJ1-4): EPEVTQTPSHQVTQMGQEVILRCVPISNHLYFYWYRQILGQKVEFLVSFYNNEISEKSEIFDDQFSVERPDGSNFTLKIRSTKLEDSAMYFCASSERQGNEKLFFGSGTQLSVL.

The V gene is TRBV3-1 (or the pseudogene TRBV3-2), the J gene TRBJ2-1; 11 bases map to TRBD2. V gave up 8 bases and J gave up 8 bases; unmatched junction bases: 5. This CDR3 region has 13 residues. CDR1 LGHDT and CDR2 YNNKEL come from the germline V gene (reference sequence). For the CDR3, the DNA is TGTGCCAGCGGCTTAGCGGGAGGGTATGAGCAGTTCTTC. Amino acids: CASGLAGGYEQFF.

The genes are TRBV6-5 and TRBJ2-1; 10 nucleotides line up with TRBD2. J was trimmed by 7 bases and V by 8 bases; bases with no gene match: 5. CDR1 MNHEY and CDR2 SVGAGI come from the germline V gene. The CDR3 is made up of 13 amino acids. The CDR3 region is CASASGSGNEQFF. The DNA for the CDR3 is TGTGCCAGCGCTAGCGGGAGTGGGAATGAGCAGTTCTTC.

This sequence joins TRBV6-5 and TRBJ1-5, with D possibly TRBD1 on 5 matching bases. The germline gives CDR1 MNHEY, CDR2 SVGAGI. This CDR3 is 13 amino acids long. V dropped 6 bases and J dropped 6 bases, with 12 bases sitting between them. The CDR3 DNA reads TGTGCCAGCAGCAGCCAGGGTGGTCAGCCCCAGCATTTT. Its translation is CASSSQGGQPQHF.

This clone was seen a handful of times. The chain uses TRBV19 and TRBJ1-5; the D is unclear. This CDR3 has 14 amino acids. Germline-derived CDR1 and CDR2 are LNHDA and SQIVND (reference sequence). V lost 3 bases and J lost 6, with 12 bases in between. The CDR3 nucleotides are TGTGCCAGTAGTATGGGAGGGCCCCCTCAGCCCCAGCATTTT. Translation: CASSMGGPPQPQHF.

The genes are TRBV9 and TRBJ2-3, with 12 nucleotides matching TRBD2. CDR3 size: 16 residues. V dropped 3 bases and J dropped 7; count of bases not matched to a gene: 9. Germline lookup yields CDR1 SGDLS and CDR2 YYNGEE. The CDR3 DNA follows: TGTGCCAGCAGCGGAACCTGGACTAGCGGGGATTATACGCAGTATTTT. Amino acids: CASSGTWTSGDYTQYF. The full variable domain, rest sourced from reference TRBV9 and TRBJ2-3, is DSGVTQTPKHLITATGQRVTLRCSPRSGDLSVYWYQQSLDQGLQFLIQYYNGEERAKGNILERFSAQQFPDLHSELNLSSLELGDSALYFCASSGTWTSGDYTQYFGPGTRLTVL.

This sequence joins TRBV27 and TRBJ2-7, with D tentatively TRBD1 (5 bases). V dropped 4 bases and J dropped 7 bases, with 23 bases sitting between them. The CDR3 totals 16 residues. Germline V gene lookup returns CDR1 MNHEY and CDR2 SMNVEV (reference sequence). CDR3 sequence reads: CASSSLQGSYLGEQYF. CDR3 nucleotides: TGTGCCAGCAGTTCCCTCCAGGGTTCCTACCTAGGGGAGCAGTACTTC.

This clone came up once. This sequence joins TRBV3-1 (or the pseudogene TRBV3-2) and TRBJ2-1; D not resolved. The CDR3 has 14 residues. Germline lookup yields CDR1 LGHDT and CDR2 YNNKEL (reference sequence). The ends were cut back, 0 bases at V and 9 bases at J, with 12 bases in the middle. CDR3 amino acids: CASSQDRVVSEQFF. CDR3 nucleotides: TGTGCCAGCAGCCAAGATCGGGTAGTGAGTGAGCAGTTCTTC.

In its sample, this clone was seen a few times. This sample also contains other DNA sequences that code for the same CDR3. This rearrangement joins TRBV19 to TRBJ2-1; D uncertain. The germline gives CDR1 LNHDA, CDR2 SQIVND (reference sequence). Trimming left V 0 bases short and J 0 bases short, with 6 bases between. The CDR3 consists of 15 residues. CDR3 amino acids: CASSIDRSSYNEQFF. The CDR3, as DNA: TGTGCCAGTAGTATAGACAGAAGCTCCTACAATGAGCAGTTCTTC.